The 24 T cell receptor beta chains below were found in one sample sequenced in a study of blood T cells in healthy people across ages. Then a second PCR, running roughly 7 to 11 cycles, was carried out with a sample-barcoded 5' primer and a J-beta primer mix. TCRdb reanalysed the 5' RACE reads using MiXCR and keeps one entry per CDR3 protein. Counted here are approximately 810,000 distinct CDR3 sequences, around 28% occurring once; the ten biggest clones make up around 16%. Sequencing used blood. The source of these receptors is an elderly woman in good health.

This clonotype showed up many times. This chain joins TRBV7-2 and TRBJ2-5, with D perhaps assigned TRBD1 or TRBD2 (5 bases each). The V gene lost 9 bases and the J gene lost 2 bases, with 13 bases spanning the gap. The CDR3 is made up of 13 amino acids. Germline lookup yields CDR1 SGHTA and CDR2 FQGNSA. CDR3 DNA sequence: TGTGCCAGTTGCCTCGGGGCACAAGAGACCCAGTACTTC. It is translated as CASCLGAQETQYF.

The sample holds many counts of this clonotype. This chain joins TRBV20-1 and TRBJ2-5, with 12 bases fitting TRBD1. CDR3 length equals 15 residues. CDR1 is DFQATT and CDR2 is SNEGSKA in the germline V gene (reference sequence). The trim removed 1 base at V and 5 bases at J, leaving 5 bases unmatched. The CDR3 loop reads CSARAGQGAPETQYF. DNA for the CDR3: TGCAGTGCTAGAGCGGGACAGGGGGCCCCCGAGACCCAGTACTTC.

This clonotype was counted many times. This chain uses TRBV18 with TRBJ2-3; 8 bases agree with TRBD2. The CDR3 has 16 amino acids. The junction had 8 bases not matched to a gene; V was cut back by 3 bases and J by 3 bases. Looked up from germline, CDR1 is KGHSH and CDR2 is LQKENI. CDR3 in DNA: TGTGCCAGCTCACCGGGAGCGGGGGTAAGGACAGATACGCAGTATTTT. Amino acid sequence: CASSPGAGVRTDTQYF.

This clonotype came up many times. Here the CDR3 reads CSASRGSSKNIQYF. For the CDR3, the DNA is TGCAGTGCTAGTAGGGGATCGTCCAAAAACATTCAGTACTTC. The chain employs TRBV20-1 and TRBJ2-4; a possible D gene is TRBD1 (5 bases). V was clipped by 3 bases and J by 2 bases, with 11 bases between them. The germline gives CDR1 DFQATT, CDR2 SNEGSKA (reference sequence). CDR3 size: 14 residues.

This clonotype was picked up many times. The V gene is TRBV16, the J gene TRBJ2-5; 12 nucleotides agree with TRBD1. With 0 bases clipped from V and 5 bases from J, the junction kept 7 bases outside the gene matches. The CDR3 has 17 amino acids. Germline V lookup: CDR1 KGHSY, CDR2 FQNENV. This CDR3 is CASSQSRDRGLTETQYF. The CDR3 region has the DNA TGTGCCAGCAGCCAATCAAGGGACAGGGGGCTAACGGAGACCCAGTACTTC.

At least ten counts were recorded for this clonotype. The J gene is TRBJ2-5, the V gene TRBV7-2; D not certain. Germline loops: CDR1 SGHTA, CDR2 FQGNSA. The CDR3 covers 14 residues. Trimming cost V 6 bases and J 2 bases, with 13 bases left between them. CDR3 sequence (DNA): TGTGCCAGCAGTTCCTGGGCCGCTCAAGAGACCCAGTACTTC. Translating it yields CASSSWAAQETQYF.

A note on this clonotype: Being one base from a much bigger clone, this may be a read error. V usage is TRBV4-3 and J usage is TRBJ1-4; D call uncertain. There are 14 residues in the CDR3. Per the germline V gene, CDR1 is LGHNA and CDR2 is YSLEER. This chain's CDR3 is CASSASATNEKRFF. CDR3 sequence (DNA): TGCGCCAGCAGCGCATCGGCAACTAATGAAAAACGGTTTTTT.

V gene TRBV7-2 combines with J gene TRBJ2-1, with a weak D call TRBD1 (5 bases). Trimming removed 5 bases from V and 2 bases from J, with 16 bases in between. The CDR3 totals 16 residues. Germline loops: CDR1 SGHTA, CDR2 FQGNSA. This CDR3 reads CASSIVGQDPYNEQFF. CDR3 DNA sequence: TGTGCCAGCAGCATAGTAGGACAAGATCCCTACAATGAGCAGTTCTTC.

The chain links TRBV29-1 to TRBJ1-3, with 9 positions matching TRBD1. Germline V gene data show CDR1 as SQVTM and CDR2 as ANQGSEA. The CDR3 extends over 13 amino acids. The ends lost 6 bases at V and 1 base at J; junction bases unmatched: 1. CDR3 nucleotides: TGCAGCGTAGGACAGGGGTCTGGAAACACCATATATTTT. Translation: CSVGQGSGNTIYF.

This clonotype was detected many times. The chain carries TRBV4-1 and TRBJ2-7; D possibly corresponds to TRBD2 (6 bases). The CDR3 length is 14 residues. Germline V gene data show CDR1 as MGHRA and CDR2 as YSYEKL. V lost 2 bases, J lost 4 bases, and 12 bases lay in between. The CDR3 bases are TGCGCCAGCAGCCAACACACCGGGGGTTACGAGCAGTACTTC. This codes for CASSQHTGGYEQYF.

The rearrangement joins TRBV6-5 to TRBJ1-2, with TRBD1 matching 10 bases. CDR1 is MNHEY and CDR2 is SVGAGI in the germline V gene. J gave up 4 bases and V 2 bases, and 4 bases lay outside the gene matches. The CDR3 is made up of 15 amino acids. CDR3 residues: CASSYGTGESYGYTF. The CDR3 DNA reads as TGTGCCAGCAGTTACGGGACAGGGGAGAGCTATGGCTACACCTTC.

This clonotype showed up just a few times. This sequence joins TRBV2 and TRBJ1-2, with D perhaps matching TRBD1 (5 bases). Trimming removed 7 bases from V and 6 bases from J, with 12 bases in between. The germline V gene has CDR1 SNHLY and CDR2 FYNNEI. The CDR3 is made up of 12 amino acids. The CDR3 spells CASTWTPNGYTF. CDR3 nucleotide sequence: TGTGCCAGCACCTGGACACCGAATGGCTACACCTTC.

This clonotype came up a few times. The genes are TRBV18 and TRBJ1-6; a weak D match, TRBD1 (5 bases). The CDR3 is made up of 17 amino acids. Germline V gene lookup returns CDR1 KGHSH and CDR2 LQKENI. Trimming cost V 2 bases and J 8 bases, with 19 bases left between them. DNA for the CDR3: TGTGCCAGCTCACCATACAGGAGAGGGGCGACGGATTCACCCCTCCACTTT. Residues: CASSPYRRGATDSPLHF.

A note on this clonotype: This sequence may be a read error, since a much larger clone differs from it by one base. The chain recombines TRBV4-3 with TRBJ2-3; D assignment may be TRBD1 or TRBD2 (5 bases each). Germline V CDR1 and CDR2: LGHNA, YSLEER. V lost 1 base to trimming and J lost 4 bases, with 12 bases between them. This CDR3 has 15 amino acids. CDR3 DNA sequence: TGCGCCAGCAGCCAAGTGGGGGTTAGCGCAGATACGCAGTATTTT. It is translated as CASSQVGVSADTQYF.

This clonotype was recorded many times. The chain couples TRBV7-2 to TRBJ1-4, with 7 bases fitting TRBD1. Germline-derived CDR1 and CDR2 are SGHTA and FQGNSA. The V gene end was trimmed by 3 bases and the J gene end by 8 bases; junction bases not matched to a gene: 6. The CDR3 is made up of 14 amino acids. The CDR3 DNA reads as TGTGCCAGCAGCTTCAGACAGGGCGGAGAAAAACTGTTTTTT. Its translation is CASSFRQGGEKLFF.

This clonotype appeared many times. The V and J genes are TRBV4-3 and TRBJ1-4; D gene unclear. Trimming shortened V by 0 bases and J by 5 bases, and 4 bases separated the two germline ends. The germline V gene has CDR1 LGHNA and CDR2 YSLEER. This CDR3 comprises 13 residues. CDR3 residues: CASSQDRNEKLFF. CDR3 nucleotides: TGCGCCAGCAGCCAAGATAGGAATGAAAAACTGTTTTTT.

The chain has TRBV12-3 or TRBV12-4 and TRBJ2-4, with 13 bases matching TRBD2. V gave up 6 bases and J gave up 13 bases; unmatched junction bases: 6. The CDR3 is 13 residues long. The CDR3 loop is CASSPGLAGVQYF. CDR3 bases: TGTGCCAGCAGCCCCGGACTAGCGGGGGTGCAGTACTTC.

The CDR3 DNA reads TGCAGTGCAAAAGCGAGGGTCGGCTACGAGCAGTACTTC. Translation gives CSAKARVGYEQYF. The V and J genes are TRBV20-1 and TRBJ2-7; the D gene is possibly TRBD2 (5 bases). Germline V lookup: CDR1 DFQATT, CDR2 SNEGSKA (reference sequence). The CDR3 length is 13 residues. Trimming cost V 6 bases and J 3 bases, with 15 bases left between them.

The chain couples TRBV7-8 to TRBJ2-1; TRBD2 might be the D (6 bases). The CDR3 contains 21 residues. The V gene's germline CDR1 is SGHVS and CDR2 FQNEAQ. The ends were cut back, 4 bases at V and 1 base at J, with 29 bases in the middle. CDR3 in amino acids: CASSYSMGWQIGGESYNEQFF. CDR3 coding DNA: TGTGCCAGCAGCTACAGTATGGGTTGGCAAATCGGGGGTGAATCCTACAATGAGCAGTTCTTC.

This clonotype was observed many times. The genes are TRBV7-2 and TRBJ2-5, with D perhaps TRBD1 (5 bases). Deletions cut 5 bases from V and 4 bases from J, with 26 bases between. Germline-derived CDR1 and CDR2 are SGHTA and FQGNSA. The CDR3 consists of 18 residues. The CDR3 is CASSHTRGSRGSRETQYF. In DNA form, the CDR3 reads TGTGCCAGCAGCCACACGCGCGGTTCTAGGGGCTCGCGAGAGACCCAGTACTTC.

This clonotype came up many times. A clone one base away is much larger, so this may be a read error. The chain couples TRBV24-1 to TRBJ2-5; 8 nucleotides agree with TRBD1. CDR3 size: 13 residues. J was trimmed by 11 bases and V by 4 bases; bases with no gene match: 8. Germline assignment: CDR1 KGHDR and CDR2 SFDVKD. This chain's CDR3 is CATSDRTGYEQYF. The CDR3, as DNA: TGTGCCACCAGTGACAGGACAGGGTATGAGCAGTACTTC.

This clonotype was seen just once. The V call is TRBV5-8, the J call TRBJ2-3; the D is unclear. V was trimmed by 4 bases and J by 3 bases, leaving 12 bases between them. The germline gives CDR1 SGHTS, CDR2 YDEGEE. CDR3 length: 14 amino acids. CDR3 amino acids: CASSEILRTDTQYF. The CDR3 DNA reads TGTGCCAGCAGCGAGATATTACGGACAGATACGCAGTATTTT.

The chain carries TRBV20-1 and TRBJ1-3; 9 bases fit TRBD1. Per the germline V gene, CDR1 is DFQATT and CDR2 is SNEGSKA (reference sequence). This CDR3 is built from 14 residues. The V and J ends lost 4 bases and 3 bases, in that order; junction bases with no gene match: 4. CDR3 region: CSATHRGRGNTIYF. In DNA, the CDR3 is TGCAGTGCTACCCACAGGGGGCGTGGAAACACCATATATTTT.

This clonotype has at least ten counts. The rearrangement uses TRBV20-1 and TRBJ2-7; D is uncertain. Trimming shortened V by 3 bases and J by 4 bases, and 22 bases separated the two germline ends. This CDR3 comprises 16 residues. In germline, CDR1 is DFQATT, CDR2 SNEGSKA (reference sequence). CDR3 protein: CSASPSDRRILYEQYF. In nucleotides, the CDR3 is TGCAGTGCTAGCCCGTCGGACCGAAGAATACTATACGAGCAGTACTTC.